The 26 T cell receptor beta chains listed next were all sequenced from one sample in a study of cytotoxic CD8 clonotypes in ibrutinib-treated CLL. The data were produced by immunoSEQ multiplex PCR, yet TCRdb's version contains in-frame clones alone and is incomplete. The repertoire has 50,000 to 65,000 clones, 71% of them found once; the top ten carry about 39%. The specimen was PBMCs, collected after 12 months of ibrutinib treatment. The receptors come from a human donor with chronic lymphocytic leukemia.

This clone was recorded once. The rearrangement joins TRBV5-4 to TRBJ2-2; TRBD2 matches 11 bases. Unmatched junction bases numbered 5, after V lost 4 bases and J lost 0 bases. Germline V gene data show CDR1 as SGHNT and CDR2 as YYREEE (reference sequence). CDR3 length: 17 amino acids. The CDR3 region has the DNA TGTGCCAGCAGCCTAGCGGGACTAGCGGCGAACACCGGGGAGCTGTTTTTT. It is translated as CASSLAGLAANTGELFF.

This sequence joins TRBV18 and TRBJ2-1; 7 bases align to TRBD2. Germline assignment: CDR1 KGHSH and CDR2 LQKENI. CDR3 size: 16 residues. After removal of 3 bases from V and 0 bases from J, the junction contained 5 bases not matched to a gene. The CDR3: CASSPKLASSYNEQFF. The CDR3 DNA sequence: TGTGCCAGCTCACCGAAACTAGCGAGCTCCTACAATGAGCAGTTCTTC.

The chain recombines TRBV9 with TRBJ2-1; 11 nucleotides line up with TRBD1. Trimming took 3 bases from V and 6 from J; bases not matched to a gene: 2. CDR1 is SGDLS, CDR2 YYNGEE, per germline. CDR3 length equals 14 residues. The CDR3 DNA sequence: TGTGCCAGCAGCGAGGGGACAGGGGGCAATGAGCAGTTCTTC. Translating gives CASSEGTGGNEQFF.

This chain links TRBV2 with TRBJ2-4; either TRBD1 or TRBD2 may fit D (6 bases each). Between the trimmed V and J ends, which lost 1 base and 1 base, there was a span of 14 bases. The germline gives CDR1 SNHLY, CDR2 FYNNEI. The CDR3 runs to 17 residues. CDR3 protein: CASSEVAWRGAKNIQYF. As DNA, the CDR3 is TGTGCCAGCAGTGAAGTGGCCTGGAGGGGGGCCAAAAACATTCAGTACTTC.

CDR3 sequence reads: CASSGIFEQYF. CDR3 DNA sequence: TGTGCCAGCAGCGGAATCTTCGAGCAGTACTTC. V gene TRBV5-8 combines with J gene TRBJ2-7; D gene uncertain. This CDR3 comprises 11 residues. Germline lookup yields CDR1 SGHTS and CDR2 YDEGEE. Trimming shortened V by 4 bases and J by 6 bases, and 8 bases separated the two germline ends.

This clone turned up a few times. The CDR3 region is CASSLWVSWVNTEAFF. In nucleotides, the CDR3 is TGTGCCAGCAGCTTGTGGGTGAGCTGGGTGAACACTGAAGCTTTCTTT. The chain carries TRBV5-6 and TRBJ1-1, with no clear D. V lost 1 base, J lost 0 bases, and 13 bases lay in between. Germline CDR1 SGHDT, CDR2 YYEEEE. This CDR3 spans 16 amino acids.

Comments on this clone: Other DNA sequences in the sample encode the same CDR3. The rearrangement joins TRBV4-1 to TRBJ2-7; no clear D gene. Germline CDR1 MGHRA, CDR2 YSYEKL. CDR3 length: 11 amino acids. The V gene lost 0 bases and the J gene lost 4 bases, with 1 base spanning the gap. The CDR3 DNA sequence: TGCGCCAGCAGCCAAGATTACGAGCAGTACTTC. This sequence encodes CASSQDYEQYF.

The chain is built from TRBV29-1 and TRBJ2-5; D remains ambiguous. The CDR3 is 12 amino acids. Germline V gene sequence: CDR1 SQVTM, CDR2 ANQGSEA. Trimming took off 8 bases at V and 1 base at J, with 11 bases between the two ends. CDR3 in amino acids: CSLRGPQETQYF. The CDR3 DNA sequence: TGCAGCCTACGTGGGCCCCAAGAGACCCAGTACTTC.

The rearrangement joins TRBV16 to TRBJ1-4, with 8 positions matching TRBD1. The CDR3 consists of 17 residues. Germline V gives CDR1 KGHSY, CDR2 FQNENV. V shed 2 bases, J shed 8 bases, and the junction held 13 bases outside the gene matches. The CDR3 DNA reads as TGTGCCAGCAGCCAAACATCGTCCGGACAGGGTAGAGAAAAACTGTTTTTT. Translating it yields CASSQTSSGQGREKLFF. The full variable domain, with the rest looked up from reference TRBV16 and TRBJ1-4, is GEEVAQTPKHLVRGEGQKAKLYCAPIKGHSYVFWYQQVLKNEFKFLISFQNENVFDETGMPKERFSAKCLPNSPCSLEIQATKLEDSAVYFCASSQTSSGQGREKLFFGSGTQLSVL.

This sequence joins TRBV7-3 and TRBJ2-1, with D maybe TRBD1 (6 bases). V was trimmed by 5 bases and J by 2 bases, leaving 16 bases between them. The germline V gene encodes CDR1 SGHTA and CDR2 FQGTGA. This CDR3 has 16 amino acids. The CDR3 bases are TGTGCCAGCAGCCTTCACCCAGGGGCGGCCTACAATGAGCAGTTCTTC. This sequence encodes CASSLHPGAAYNEQFF.

This clone showed up just a few times. The J gene is TRBJ2-7, the V gene TRBV7-9; 13 nucleotides align to TRBD2. The CDR3 loop spans 15 amino acids. Per germline, CDR1 SEHNR and CDR2 FQNEAQ (reference sequence). Germline trimming cut 5 bases from V and 5 bases from J; bases unmatched to any gene: 6. The CDR3 DNA reads as TGTGCCAGCAGCAGGACTAGCGGGAGCCCCAACGAGCAGTACTTC. It is translated as CASSRTSGSPNEQYF.

The chain recombines TRBV7-6 with TRBJ2-7; D call uncertain. The CDR3 runs 14 residues. Germline V lookup: CDR1 SGHVS, CDR2 FNYEAQ. The V end was cut by 1 base, the J end by 1 base, with 8 bases between. CDR3 bases: TGTGCCAGCAGCTTAGATGAAGTTTCCTACGAGCAGTACTTC. Translated: CASSLDEVSYEQYF.

The chain is built from TRBV30 and TRBJ2-7; D may be TRBD1 (5 bases). Germline assignment: CDR1 GTSNPN and CDR2 SVGIG (reference sequence). This CDR3 is 14 amino acids long. V dropped 4 bases and J dropped 3 bases, with 16 bases sitting between them. The CDR3 DNA sequence: TGTGCCTGGAACGTTCACAGGATGGTCTACGAGCAGTACTTC. Protein: CAWNVHRMVYEQYF.

The CDR3 here is CASSLFPSGRVTDTQYF. In DNA form, the CDR3 reads TGTGCCAGCAGCTTATTTCCTAGCGGGAGAGTCACAGATACGCAGTATTTT. The chain combines TRBV7-9 with TRBJ2-3; 10 bases are shared with TRBD2. The CDR3 runs 17 residues. V trimming: 2 bases; J trimming: 2 bases; junction bases outside the gene matches: 7. Germline lookup yields CDR1 SEHNR and CDR2 FQNEAQ (reference sequence).

The chain employs TRBV28 and TRBJ1-2; the D is unclear. Germline loops: CDR1 MDHEN, CDR2 SYDVKM. CDR3 length: 13 residues. V was trimmed by 8 bases and J by 4 bases, leaving 14 bases between them. DNA of the CDR3: TGTGCCAGCTCCAGAGTTGTCCTCTATGGCTACACCTTC. Translation gives CASSRVVLYGYTF.

V usage is TRBV14 and J usage is TRBJ2-3; the D is unclear. Trimming took 4 bases from V and 0 from J, leaving 11 bases between them. This CDR3 is built from 15 residues. Germline values: CDR1 SGHDN, CDR2 FVKESK. The CDR3 DNA reads as TGTGCCAGCAGCCTTCTGGTGGGCAGCACAGATACGCAGTATTTT. Translation: CASSLLVGSTDTQYF.

The chain uses TRBV5-4 and TRBJ1-2; tentatively, D is TRBD1 (6 bases). This CDR3 has 13 amino acids. Germline-derived CDR1 and CDR2 are SGHNT and YYREEE (reference sequence). V dropped 4 bases and J dropped 6 bases, with 13 bases sitting between them. The CDR3 DNA reads TGTGCCAGCAGCGATCAGGGGAGTGATGGCTACACCTTC. As protein: CASSDQGSDGYTF.

The chain links TRBV5-1 to TRBJ1-3; 8 bases are shared with TRBD1. The V gene's germline CDR1 is SGHRS and CDR2 YFSETQ. With V trimmed by 4 bases and J by 4 bases, 10 bases remained unmatched. The CDR3 contains 16 residues. This CDR3 reads CASSPFGQGSGNTIYF. The CDR3 DNA reads TGCGCCAGCAGCCCTTTCGGACAGGGTTCGGGAAACACCATATATTTT.

The genes are TRBV5-1 and TRBJ2-2; D perhaps matches TRBD1 (5 bases). The CDR3 contains 14 residues. Germline V CDR1 and CDR2: SGHRS, YFSETQ. Trimming took 0 bases from V and 6 from J, leaving 9 bases between them. The CDR3 loop reads CASSLAQVSGELFF. Written as DNA, the CDR3 is TGCGCCAGCAGCTTGGCACAGGTCTCCGGGGAGCTGTTTTTT.

V and J are TRBV27 and TRBJ2-4; 9 bases map to TRBD1. With V trimmed by 6 bases and J by 5 bases, 5 bases remained unmatched. The CDR3 sequence is 14 residues long. Germline V gene lookup returns CDR1 MNHEY and CDR2 SMNVEV (reference sequence). In nucleotides, the CDR3 is TGTGCCAGCAGCAAGTGGGACAGGGAAAACATTCAGTACTTC. Encoded protein: CASSKWDRENIQYF.

The V call is TRBV28, the J call TRBJ2-7, with 7 bases fitting TRBD1. Germline CDR1 MDHEN, CDR2 SYDVKM. The CDR3 totals 13 residues. Losses at the gene ends were 3 bases for V and 3 bases for J; bases not matched to a gene: 2. CDR3 sequence reads: CASSLGQIYEQYF. The CDR3 nucleotides are TGTGCCAGCAGTTTGGGACAGATCTACGAGCAGTACTTC.

V and J are TRBV5-6 and TRBJ1-2; TRBD1 might be the D (6 bases). The V and J ends lost 4 bases and 2 bases respectively, with 12 bases between them. The CDR3 is 14 residues long. Germline values: CDR1 SGHDT, CDR2 YYEEEE. In nucleotides, the CDR3 is TGTGCCAGCAGCGTAGCCGGGACAAACTATGGCTACACCTTC. Encoded protein: CASSVAGTNYGYTF.

The genes are TRBV7-2 and TRBJ1-2; 11 bases are a match to TRBD1. The CDR3 is 15 residues long. V trimming: 1 base; J trimming: 4 bases; junction bases outside the gene matches: 2. The V gene's germline CDR1 is SGHTA and CDR2 FQGNSA. The CDR3 sequence: CASSLGTGGGYGYTF. DNA for the CDR3: TGTGCCAGCAGCTTAGGGACAGGGGGCGGCTATGGCTACACCTTC.

The genes are TRBV5-4 and TRBJ2-3; 10 bases agree with TRBD2. This CDR3 is 15 amino acids long. V dropped 2 bases and J dropped 4; count of bases not matched to a gene: 4. The germline gives CDR1 SGHNT, CDR2 YYREEE (reference sequence). The CDR3 here is CASSLAGGLPDTQYF. Written as DNA, the CDR3 is TGTGCCAGCAGCTTAGCGGGAGGGCTCCCAGATACGCAGTATTTT.

The CDR3 DNA is TGTGCCACCAGCAGAGGACCGCGGCCAGATACGCAGTATTTT. Amino acids: CATSRGPRPDTQYF. V is TRBV15 and J is TRBJ2-3; no definite D call. The CDR3 runs to 14 residues. Trimming cost V 1 base and J 4 bases, with 9 bases left between them. Germline CDR1 LNHNV, CDR2 YYDKDF (reference sequence).

The chain employs TRBV11-2 and TRBJ2-1; D is perhaps TRBD1 or TRBD2 (5 bases each). Trimming took off 5 bases at V and 9 bases at J, with 14 bases between the two ends. The V gene's germline CDR1 is SGHAT and CDR2 FQNNGV. The CDR3 loop spans 13 amino acids. CDR3 in DNA: TGTGCCAGCAGCCCCGGGACGTCGACTGAGCAGTTCTTC. Amino acid sequence: CASSPGTSTEQFF.